Below are 30 T cell receptor beta chains sequenced from a single sample in a study of cytomegalovirus exposure and HLA in healthy donors. Generated by immunoSEQ multiplex PCR, the TCRdb table keeps only in-frame clones and is missing some. The top ten hold 5.5% to 7% of the sample, which has about 130,000 clones, approximately 90% seen once. Sequencing used PBMCs. These receptors were collected from a woman in her 30s in good health and CMV-seropositive.

V usage is TRBV18 and J usage is TRBJ2-7; 8 bases align to TRBD1. Germline V CDR1 and CDR2: KGHSH, LQKENI. The V segment lost 0 bases and the J segment 4 bases; nucleotides outside the gene matches: 8. CDR3 size: 16 residues. The CDR3 reads CASSPPYQGARYEQYF. The CDR3, as DNA: TGTGCCAGCTCACCACCCTATCAGGGGGCGCGTTACGAGCAGTACTTC.

This chain connects TRBV19 to TRBJ1-3; D gene unclear. Per germline, CDR1 LNHDA and CDR2 SQIVND (reference sequence). This CDR3 is 14 amino acids long. V shed 3 bases and J shed 1 base, with 7 bases lying between them. The CDR3 region is CASSIGLSGNTIYF. The CDR3 DNA is TGTGCCAGTAGTATTGGACTGTCTGGAAACACCATATATTTT.

V and J are TRBV10-1 and TRBJ2-5; 7 bases map to TRBD1. This CDR3 has 15 amino acids. Germline V gene data show CDR1 as WNHNN and CDR2 as SYGVQD (reference sequence). J was trimmed by 5 bases and V by 6 bases; bases with no gene match: 12. The CDR3 region is CASSRRQGLAETQYF. DNA of the CDR3: TGCGCCAGCAGCCGCAGACAGGGATTAGCGGAGACCCAGTACTTC.

This clone was seen just once. The chain has TRBV5-1 and TRBJ2-1; a weak D match, TRBD1 (6 bases). The germline V gene has CDR1 SGHRS and CDR2 YFSETQ. The CDR3 consists of 14 residues. V was clipped by 0 bases and J by 7 bases, with 11 bases between them. As DNA, the CDR3 is TGCGCCAGCAGCTTGGCGAACAGGGCGAATGAGCAGTTCTTC. Translated: CASSLANRANEQFF.

The V call is TRBV6-5, the J call TRBJ1-1; possibly TRBD1 for D (5 bases). V lost 9 bases and J lost 5, with 19 bases in between. The CDR3 length is 14 residues. The V gene's germline CDR1 is MNHEY and CDR2 SVGAGI. The DNA of the CDR3 is TGTGCCAGTGGAAAGTGGGGGGGAGAGACTGAAGCTTTCTTT. It encodes CASGKWGGETEAFF.

This clone was detected only once. The rearrangement joins TRBV7-2 to TRBJ2-5; TRBD2 aligns across 9 bases. V was pared by 5 bases and J by 4 bases, with 8 bases of the junction left unmatched. The CDR3 spans 15 residues. Germline CDR1 SGHTA, CDR2 FQGNSA. The CDR3 reads CASSVSRGGRETQYF. The CDR3 nucleotides read TGTGCCAGCAGCGTTTCGCGGGGGGGCCGAGAGACCCAGTACTTC.

The V gene is TRBV5-4, the J gene TRBJ2-7, with 8 nucleotides matching TRBD1. This CDR3 has 12 amino acids. Germline V gives CDR1 SGHNT, CDR2 YYREEE (reference sequence). V was pared by 1 base and J by 7 bases, with 1 base of the junction left unmatched. The DNA of the CDR3 is TGTGCCAGCAGCTTGAACAGGGGGGAGCAGTACTTC. Its protein is CASSLNRGEQYF.

This chain joins TRBV6-5 and TRBJ2-7, with 8 bases identical to TRBD1. The CDR3 is made up of 15 amino acids. V lost 5 bases to trimming and J lost 3 bases; unmatched junction nucleotides: 9. Germline lookup yields CDR1 MNHEY and CDR2 SVGAGI. The CDR3 DNA reads TGTGCCAGCAGTATCACCCCGACAGGGGTCTACGAGCAGTACTTC. Protein product: CASSITPTGVYEQYF.

V usage is TRBV5-6 and J usage is TRBJ2-4, with D perhaps TRBD2 (6 bases). This CDR3 region has 13 residues. Germline loops: CDR1 SGHDT, CDR2 YYEEEE. V was cut by 3 bases and J by 6 bases, with 10 bases left in between. CDR3 sequence (DNA): TGTGCCAGCAGCTGGGGACTGCTAAACATTCAGTACTTC. Translated, it gives CASSWGLLNIQYF.

V is TRBV5-1 and J is TRBJ2-5, with a tentative D call TRBD1 (5 bases). The CDR3 is made up of 16 amino acids. Germline V CDR1 and CDR2: SGHRS, YFSETQ. Trimming stripped 3 bases from V and 5 bases from J, with 20 bases between. The CDR3 bases are TGCGCCAGCAGCTCGGCCATTATGCAGGGTGGGGAGACCCAGTACTTC. The encoded protein is CASSSAIMQGGETQYF.

Relative to its sample, this clone is medium-sized (0.01 to 0.1%). The CDR3 loop is CASSLDGGSYEQYF. In DNA form, the CDR3 reads TGTGCCAGCAGCTTGGACGGGGGCTCCTACGAGCAGTACTTC. The chain employs TRBV5-4 and TRBJ2-7; tentative D call: TRBD2 (6 bases). Germline-derived CDR1 and CDR2 are SGHNT and YYREEE (reference sequence). CDR3 length equals 14 residues. The V and J ends lost 0 bases and 0 bases respectively, with 7 bases between them. Complete variable domain (other parts from reference TRBV5-4 and TRBJ2-7): ETGVTQSPTHLIKTRGQQVTLRCSSQSGHNTVSWYQQALGQGPQFIFQYYREEENGRGNFPPRFSGLQFPNYSSELNVNALELDDSALYLCASSLDGGSYEQYFGPGTRLTVT.

This clone was counted a few times. V usage is TRBV6-1 and J usage is TRBJ1-4; D gene unclear. Germline CDR1 is MNHNS and CDR2 is SASEGT. V was trimmed by 8 bases and J by 7 bases, leaving 14 bases between them. The CDR3 consists of 13 residues. The CDR3 loop reads CASRNLPGEKLFF. CDR3 bases: TGTGCCAGCCGAAACTTACCTGGTGAAAAACTGTTTTTT.

The rearrangement joins TRBV28 to TRBJ2-7; weak D call: TRBD2 (5 bases). Trimming left V 5 bases short and J 0 bases short, with 17 bases between. The CDR3 consists of 16 residues. Germline CDR1 MDHEN, CDR2 SYDVKM. The CDR3: CASSPRWSGDSYEQYF. The CDR3 nucleotides read TGTGCCAGCAGTCCCCGGTGGAGCGGAGACTCCTACGAGCAGTACTTC. Using reference TRBV28 and TRBJ2-7 for the parts outside the CDR3, the full variable domain is DVKVTQSSRYLVKRTGEKVFLECVQDMDHENMFWYRQDPGLGLRLIYFSYDVKMKEKGDIPEGYSVSREKKERFSLILESASTNQTSMYLCASSPRWSGDSYEQYFGPGTRLTVT.

V gene TRBV6-5 combines with J gene TRBJ1-1; D not resolved. Germline CDR1 is MNHEY and CDR2 is SVGAGI. The CDR3 contains 12 residues. The V end lost 6 bases, the J end lost 0 bases, and 5 bases lay between the germline ends. The CDR3 region has the DNA TGTGCCAGCAGAAACATGAACACTGAAGCTTTCTTT. This encodes CASRNMNTEAFF.

The J gene is TRBJ1-5, the V gene TRBV6-5, with 8 bases lining up with TRBD1. The CDR3 runs to 16 residues. Germline V CDR1 and CDR2: MNHEY, SVGAGI. J gave up 5 bases and V 2 bases, and 8 bases lay outside the gene matches. For the CDR3, the DNA is TGTGCCAGCAGTTACCGGACAGGGTCGGAGTATCAGCCCCAGCATTTT. This sequence encodes CASSYRTGSEYQPQHF.

The J gene is TRBJ2-7, the V gene TRBV7-9; possibly TRBD2 for D (6 bases). This CDR3 contains 16 residues. Germline loops: CDR1 SEHNR, CDR2 FQNEAQ (reference sequence). Between the trimmed V and J ends, which lost 2 bases and 2 bases, there was a span of 16 bases. CDR3 sequence (DNA): TGTGCCAGCAGCTTATCTTTGGGGGGAAATGCCTACGAGCAGTACTTC. Residues: CASSLSLGGNAYEQYF. Using reference TRBV7-9 and TRBJ2-7 for the parts outside the CDR3, the full variable domain is DTGVSQNPRHKITKRGQNVTFRCDPISEHNRLYWYRQTLGQGPEFLTYFQNEAQLEKSRLLSDRFSAERPKGSFSTLEIQRTEQGDSAMYLCASSLSLGGNAYEQYFGPGTRLTVT.

A single count supports this clone. The chain employs TRBV5-1 and TRBJ2-3; unclear D gene. This CDR3 comprises 11 residues. CDR1 and CDR2 (germline): SGHRS, YFSETQ. Between the trimmed V and J ends, which lost 4 bases and 4 bases, there was a span of 4 bases. CDR3 residues: CASSQADTQYF. DNA of the CDR3: TGCGCCAGCAGCCAGGCAGATACGCAGTATTTT.

The rearrangement uses TRBV6-5 and TRBJ2-3; TRBD1 aligns across 9 bases. The CDR3 contains 15 residues. V shed 6 bases and J 0 bases; nucleotides not matched to a gene: 4. Germline V CDR1 and CDR2: MNHEY, SVGAGI. The CDR3 DNA reads as TGTGCCAGCAGCAACAGGGGGCTTAGCACAGATACGCAGTATTTT. This gives the protein CASSNRGLSTDTQYF.

This clone has only one observation. CDR3 sequence: CASSPQDRSYEQYF. CDR3 nucleotides: TGTGCCAGCAGCCCCCAAGACAGGTCCTACGAGCAGTACTTC. V usage is TRBV13 and J usage is TRBJ2-7; TRBD1 might be the D (6 bases). Trimming removed 5 bases from V and 1 base from J, with 12 bases in between. This CDR3 has 14 residues. CDR1 and CDR2 from the germline V gene are PRHDT and FYEKMQ (reference sequence).

The chain couples TRBV5-4 to TRBJ2-1; D might be TRBD2 (6 bases). Trimming removed 0 bases from V and 0 bases from J, with 13 bases in between. Germline V gene data show CDR1 as SGHNT and CDR2 as YYREEE (reference sequence). The CDR3 length is 17 residues. The CDR3 region has the DNA TGTGCCAGCAGCTTGGGATTTGCGGGGAGCTCCTACAATGAGCAGTTCTTC. Translated, it gives CASSLGFAGSSYNEQFF.

The V and J genes are TRBV11-2 and TRBJ1-2; no definite D call. The germline gives CDR1 SGHAT, CDR2 FQNNGV. V lost 3 bases, J lost 7 bases, and 12 bases lay in between. This CDR3 is 13 amino acids long. For the CDR3, the DNA is TGTGCCAGCAGCTTGACCCCGGGAGGTGGCTACACCTTC. Its protein is CASSLTPGGGYTF.

The gene calls are TRBV6-6 and TRBJ2-7, with TRBD2 matching 7 bases. The CDR3 covers 13 residues. CDR1 and CDR2 (germline): MNHNY, SVGAGI (reference sequence). V dropped 2 bases and J dropped 3; count of bases not matched to a gene: 1. The CDR3 DNA follows: TGTGCCAGCAGTTACGCGGGGGACTACGAGCAGTACTTC. Translation: CASSYAGDYEQYF.

The chain recombines TRBV7-6 with TRBJ2-6, with TRBD2 identical over 7 bases. V lost 1 base to trimming and J lost 0 bases; unmatched junction nucleotides: 9. CDR1 and CDR2 (germline): SGHVS, FNYEAQ. The CDR3 consists of 19 residues. This CDR3 reads CASSLDLRGRASGANVLTF. The DNA of the CDR3 is TGTGCCAGCAGCTTAGATCTGCGGGGGAGGGCCTCTGGGGCCAACGTCCTGACTTTC.

Note on this clone: Other DNA sequences in the same sample also yield this CDR3. V and J are TRBV19 and TRBJ2-7; 7 bases match TRBD2. V gave up 5 bases and J gave up 2 bases; unmatched junction bases: 3. The germline CDR1 and CDR2 sequences are LNHDA and SQIVND (reference sequence). This CDR3 comprises 13 residues. As DNA, the CDR3 is TGTGCCAGTAGTGCCGGGGGGACCTACGAGCAGTACTTC. Protein: CASSAGGTYEQYF.

In DNA form, the CDR3 reads TGTGCCAGTAGTAGGGGACAGGGGATGAACACTGAAGCTTTCTTT. This codes for CASSRGQGMNTEAFF. The chain carries TRBV19 and TRBJ1-1; 10 bases are shared with TRBD1. Germline CDR1 is LNHDA and CDR2 is SQIVND (reference sequence). Trimming removed 4 bases from V and 0 bases from J; junction bases left unmatched: 2. This CDR3 comprises 15 residues.

This clone was seen a single time. The rearrangement uses TRBV14 and TRBJ2-1; 12 bases match TRBD2. From germline, CDR1 is SGHDN and CDR2 FVKESK. This CDR3 is 17 amino acids long. V shed 1 base, J shed 0 bases, and the junction held 1 base outside the gene matches. The CDR3 nucleotides are TGTGCCAGCAGCCAAGTACTAGCGGGAGGCTCCTACAATGAGCAGTTCTTC. It translates to CASSQVLAGGSYNEQFF.

This clone was observed a few times. The V and J genes are TRBV9 and TRBJ2-5; TRBD2 agrees at 13 bases. With V trimmed by 2 bases and J by 7 bases, 5 bases remained unmatched. The CDR3 consists of 15 residues. CDR1 is SGDLS and CDR2 is YYNGEE in the germline V gene. The CDR3 nucleotides read TGTGCCAGCAGCGTCACCGGGACTAGCGGGGCGACCCAGTACTTC. Encoded protein: CASSVTGTSGATQYF.

The chain joins TRBV18 to TRBJ1-4; TRBD1 matches at 10 bases. Trimming removed 4 bases from V and 8 bases from J; junction bases left unmatched: 4. The germline V gene has CDR1 KGHSH and CDR2 LQKENI. The CDR3 extends over 14 amino acids. The CDR3: CASSQGQGKEKLFF. The CDR3 DNA is TGTGCCAGCTCACAGGGACAGGGGAAAGAAAAACTGTTTTTT. Full variable domain (rest looked up from reference TRBV18 and TRBJ1-4): NAGVMQNPRHLVRRRGQEARLRCSPMKGHSHVYWYRQLPEEGLKFMVYLQKENIIDESGMPKERFSAEFPKEGPSILRIQQVVRGDSAAYFCASSQGQGKEKLFFGSGTQLSVL.

The count of this clone is one. The chain links TRBV11-2 to TRBJ2-1; D may be TRBD2 (6 bases). The V gene lost 5 bases and the J gene lost 10 bases, with 18 bases spanning the gap. Germline values: CDR1 SGHAT, CDR2 FQNNGV. The CDR3 covers 14 residues. The CDR3: CASSLVIGGWEQFF. CDR3 coding DNA: TGTGCCAGCAGCCTAGTAATCGGGGGTTGGGAGCAGTTCTTC.

This clone was observed a single time. J is TRBJ2-7 and V is TRBV7-9, with 7 bases identical to TRBD1. CDR3 length equals 15 residues. The V gene end was trimmed by 1 base and the J gene end by 1 base; junction bases not matched to a gene: 4. CDR1 and CDR2 (germline): SEHNR, FQNEAQ (reference sequence). CDR3 DNA sequence: TGTGCCAGCAGCTTAGAGGGCAGGGGGTCCTACGAGCAGTACTTC. The encoded protein is CASSLEGRGSYEQYF.